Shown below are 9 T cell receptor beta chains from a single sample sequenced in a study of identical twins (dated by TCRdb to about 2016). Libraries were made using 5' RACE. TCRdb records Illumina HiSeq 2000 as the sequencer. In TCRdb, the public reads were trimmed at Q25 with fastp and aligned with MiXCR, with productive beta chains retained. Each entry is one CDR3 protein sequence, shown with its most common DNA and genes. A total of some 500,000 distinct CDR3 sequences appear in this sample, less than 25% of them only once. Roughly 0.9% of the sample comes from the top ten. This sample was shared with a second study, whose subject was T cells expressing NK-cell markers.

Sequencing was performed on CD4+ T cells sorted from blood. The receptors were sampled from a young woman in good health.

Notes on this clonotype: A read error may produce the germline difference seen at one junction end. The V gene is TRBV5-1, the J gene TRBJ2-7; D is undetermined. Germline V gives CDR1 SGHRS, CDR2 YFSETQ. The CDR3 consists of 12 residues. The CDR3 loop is CASSLGGSGRNF. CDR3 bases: TGCGCCAGCAGCTTGGGAGGATCCGGGCGTAACTTC.

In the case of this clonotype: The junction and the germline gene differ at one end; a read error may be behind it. CDR3 DNA: TGCGCCAGCAGCCACGATGAAGGGGCCACGGGGGACTTC. Amino acid sequence: CASSHDEGATGDF. The genes are TRBV5-1 and TRBJ2-5; possibly TRBD2 for D (6 bases). The CDR3 length is 13 residues. Germline CDR1 and CDR2: SGHRS and YFSETQ.

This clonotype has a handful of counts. The CDR3 spells CASSLASSSGANVLTF. Written as DNA, the CDR3 is TGCGCCAGCAGCTTGGCTAGCAGCTCTGGGGCCAACGTCCTGACTTTC. This chain joins TRBV5-1 and TRBJ2-6; perhaps TRBD2 as D (5 bases). Germline-derived CDR1 and CDR2 are SGHRS and YFSETQ. This CDR3 contains 16 residues. Trimming stripped 0 bases from V and 0 bases from J, with 7 bases between.

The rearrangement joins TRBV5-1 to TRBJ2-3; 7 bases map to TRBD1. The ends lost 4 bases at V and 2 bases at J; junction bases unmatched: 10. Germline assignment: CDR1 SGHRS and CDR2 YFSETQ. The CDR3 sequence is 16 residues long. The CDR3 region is CASSLRDRRATDTQYF. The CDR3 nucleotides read TGCGCCAGCAGCCTCCGGGACAGACGTGCCACAGATACGCAGTATTTT.

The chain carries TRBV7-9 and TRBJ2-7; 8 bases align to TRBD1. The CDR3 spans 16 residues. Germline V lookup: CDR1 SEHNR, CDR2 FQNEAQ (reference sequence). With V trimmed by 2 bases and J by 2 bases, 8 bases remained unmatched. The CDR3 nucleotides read TGTGCCAGCAGCTTACGGAGCTGGACAGGGCCCTACGAGCAGTACTTC. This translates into CASSLRSWTGPYEQYF.

This CDR3 is CSARPRQNRFSPLHF. CDR3 nucleotides: TGCAGTGCTAGACCCCGACAGAACCGATTTTCACCCCTCCACTTT. The rearrangement uses TRBV20-1 and TRBJ1-6, with a weak D call TRBD1 (5 bases). This CDR3 spans 15 amino acids. V gave up 2 bases and J gave up 9 bases, with 17 bases separating them. Germline V gene lookup returns CDR1 DFQATT and CDR2 SNEGSKA (reference sequence).

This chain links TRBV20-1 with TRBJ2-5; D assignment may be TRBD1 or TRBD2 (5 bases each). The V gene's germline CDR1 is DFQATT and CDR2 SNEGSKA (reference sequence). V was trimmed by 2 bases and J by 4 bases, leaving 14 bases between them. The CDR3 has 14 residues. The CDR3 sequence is CSARTGRQRETQYF. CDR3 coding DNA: TGCAGTGCTAGAACGGGGCGCCAGAGAGAGACCCAGTACTTC.

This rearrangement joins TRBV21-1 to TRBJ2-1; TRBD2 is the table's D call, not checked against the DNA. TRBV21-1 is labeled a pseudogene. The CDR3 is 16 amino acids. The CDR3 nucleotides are TGTGCCAGCATCCTGGAGGCGGGAGGGCCTTGCAATGAGCAGTTCTTC. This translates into CASILEAGGPCNEQFF.

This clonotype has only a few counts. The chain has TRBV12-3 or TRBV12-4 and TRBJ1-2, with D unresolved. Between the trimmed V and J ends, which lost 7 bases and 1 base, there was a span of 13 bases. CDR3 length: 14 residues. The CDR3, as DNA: TGTGCCAGCACCCCTTTCGCGGTTAACTATGGCTACACCTTC. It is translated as CASTPFAVNYGYTF.